This T cell receptor (beta chain) was recovered during a study of graft-versus-host responses after intestinal transplantation. Looking at the study overall: Multivisceral, liver-intestinal, or isolated intestinal transplants were given to recipients.

Study-wide results and limits: After transplant, early declines in HvG clones were associated with peak levels of circulating GvH clones.

Germline V gene data show CDR1 as MNHNY and CDR2 as SVGAGI (reference sequence). The CDR3 spans 15 residues. Trimming removed 2 bases at V and 1 base at J, with 9 bases between. Profiled with immunoSEQ multiplex PCR; TCRdb holds only in-frame clones, not every one. Here the sample spans about 22,000 clones, 35% to 50% being singletons. Plates contained roughly 200,000 CFSE-labeled responder cells and roughly 200,000 irradiated, violet-dye-labeled stimulator cells. The TCR sequence derives from a human patient who received an intestinal transplant. The sample was alloreactive CD8+ T cells from a mixed lymphocyte reaction culture, taken before intestinal transplant. Regarding subset: CFSE-low proliferating T cells sorted from approximately six-day pre-transplant mixed lymphocyte reaction (GvH or HvG direction). V gene TRBV6-6 combines with J gene TRBJ2-1; no reliable D call. CDR3 sequence reads: CASSYPARSYNEQFF. The CDR3 coding sequence is TGTGCCAGCAGTTACCCCGCTAGGTCCTACAATGAGCAGTTCTTC.